This TCR beta chain was retrieved from a study of a mutant IDH1 vaccine in newly diagnosed glioma. Across the study: Patients had eight vaccinations, in weeks 1, 3, 5, 7, 11, 15, 19 and 23. It was radiotherapy, temozolomide, or both that patients received previously, with most receiving both. Findings and caveats of the study: Vaccine-induced immune responses were detected in around 92% of patients.

Time point of the sample: week 23, last vaccination. Doses comprised 300 ug of mutant IDH1 20-mer peptide each, plus topical imiquimod. Repertoires were generated with immunoSEQ multiplex PCR, while TCRdb's copy carries only in-frame clones and drops some. The profile shows roughly 43,000 clones, about 75% of them singletons. As regards this clone: Its cognate antigen is unknown.

V dropped 4 bases and J dropped 2 bases, with 14 bases sitting between them. Germline V lookup: CDR1 ENHRY, CDR2 SYGVKD. The CDR3 is 15 residues long. Sequenced material: PBMCs, taken from a glioma patient whose treatment included an IDH1 peptide vaccine. The TCR sequence derives from a man aged 50 to 59 with glioma. The chain is built from TRBV10-3 and TRBJ1-1; no reliable D call. Here the CDR3 reads CAISALMASNTEAFF. DNA for the CDR3: TGTGCCATCAGTGCCCTTATGGCCAGTAACACTGAAGCTTTCTTT.